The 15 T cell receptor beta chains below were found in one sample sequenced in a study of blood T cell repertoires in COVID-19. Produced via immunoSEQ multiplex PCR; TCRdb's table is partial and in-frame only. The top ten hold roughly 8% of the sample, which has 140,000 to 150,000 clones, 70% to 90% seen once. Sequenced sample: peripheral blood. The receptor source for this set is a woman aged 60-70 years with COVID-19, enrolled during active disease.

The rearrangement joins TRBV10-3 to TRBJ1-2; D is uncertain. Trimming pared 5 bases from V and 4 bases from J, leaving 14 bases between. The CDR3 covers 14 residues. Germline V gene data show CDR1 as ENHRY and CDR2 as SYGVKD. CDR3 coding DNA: TGTGCCATCAGTTCAATGGACTGGGCCTATGGCTACACCTTC. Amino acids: CAISSMDWAYGYTF.

The CDR3 sequence: CASSSGQANTGELFF. The CDR3 bases are TGTGCCAGCAGCTCGGGACAGGCGAACACCGGGGAGCTGTTTTTT. The rearrangement uses TRBV7-8 and TRBJ2-2; 8 positions agree with TRBD1. Germline-derived CDR1 and CDR2 are SGHVS and FQNEAQ. The length of the CDR3 is 15 residues. With V trimmed by 4 bases and J by 0 bases, 1 base remained unmatched.

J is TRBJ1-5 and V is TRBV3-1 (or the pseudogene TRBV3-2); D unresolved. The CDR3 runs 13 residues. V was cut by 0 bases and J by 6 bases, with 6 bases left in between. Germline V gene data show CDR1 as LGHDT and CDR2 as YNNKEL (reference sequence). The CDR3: CASSQDPGQPQHF. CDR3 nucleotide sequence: TGTGCCAGCAGCCAAGATCCAGGTCAGCCCCAGCATTTT.

CDR3 sequence reads: CASSQYRGDTQYF. For the CDR3, the DNA is TGTGCCAGCAGCCAATATCGAGGAGATACGCAGTATTTT. The chain is built from TRBV14 and TRBJ2-3, with D uncertain. The CDR3 has 13 amino acids. CDR1 is SGHDN and CDR2 is FVKESK in the germline V gene. Deletions cut 2 bases from V and 5 bases from J, with 8 bases between.

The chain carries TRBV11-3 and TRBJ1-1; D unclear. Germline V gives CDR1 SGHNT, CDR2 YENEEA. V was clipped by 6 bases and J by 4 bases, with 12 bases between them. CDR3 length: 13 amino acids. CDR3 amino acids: CASRGADSTEAFF. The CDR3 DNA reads TGTGCCAGCAGGGGAGCAGATTCCACTGAAGCTTTCTTT.

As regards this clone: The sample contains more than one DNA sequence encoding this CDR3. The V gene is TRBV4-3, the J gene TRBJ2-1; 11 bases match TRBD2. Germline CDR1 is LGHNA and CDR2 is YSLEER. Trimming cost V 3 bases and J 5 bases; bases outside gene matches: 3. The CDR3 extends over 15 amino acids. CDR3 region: CASSQGTSGDNEQFF. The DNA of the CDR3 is TGCGCCAGCAGCCAGGGGACTAGCGGCGACAATGAGCAGTTCTTC.

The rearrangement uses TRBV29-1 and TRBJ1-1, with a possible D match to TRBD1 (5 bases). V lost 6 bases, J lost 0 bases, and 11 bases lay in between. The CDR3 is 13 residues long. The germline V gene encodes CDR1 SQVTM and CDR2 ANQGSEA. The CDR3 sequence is CSVRKGVNTEAFF. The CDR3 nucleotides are TGCAGCGTAAGGAAAGGGGTGAACACTGAAGCTTTCTTT.

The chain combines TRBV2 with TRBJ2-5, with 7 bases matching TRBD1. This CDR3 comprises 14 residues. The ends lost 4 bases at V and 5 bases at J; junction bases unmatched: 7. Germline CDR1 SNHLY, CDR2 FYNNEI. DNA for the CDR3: TGTGCCAGCAGTGTAGAGACAGGGACGGAGACCCAGTACTTC. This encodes CASSVETGTETQYF.

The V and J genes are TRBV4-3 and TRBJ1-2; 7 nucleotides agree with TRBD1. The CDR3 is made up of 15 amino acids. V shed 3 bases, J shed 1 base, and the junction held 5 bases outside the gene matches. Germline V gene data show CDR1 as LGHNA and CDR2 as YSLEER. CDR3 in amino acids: CASSQGQWVNYGYTF. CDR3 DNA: TGCGCCAGCAGCCAGGGACAGTGGGTTAACTATGGCTACACCTTC.

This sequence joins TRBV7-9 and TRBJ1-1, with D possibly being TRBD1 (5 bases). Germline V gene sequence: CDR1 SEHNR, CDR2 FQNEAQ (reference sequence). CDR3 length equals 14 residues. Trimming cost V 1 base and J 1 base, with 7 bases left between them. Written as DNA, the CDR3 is TGTGCCAGCAGCTTAGATCAGGGGAACACTGAAGCTTTCTTT. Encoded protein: CASSLDQGNTEAFF.

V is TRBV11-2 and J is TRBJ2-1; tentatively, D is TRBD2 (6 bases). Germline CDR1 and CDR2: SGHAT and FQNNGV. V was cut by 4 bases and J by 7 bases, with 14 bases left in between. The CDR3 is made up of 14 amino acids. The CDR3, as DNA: TGTGCCAGCAGCTCCCTTAACGGAGGGAATGAGCAGTTCTTC. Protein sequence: CASSSLNGGNEQFF.

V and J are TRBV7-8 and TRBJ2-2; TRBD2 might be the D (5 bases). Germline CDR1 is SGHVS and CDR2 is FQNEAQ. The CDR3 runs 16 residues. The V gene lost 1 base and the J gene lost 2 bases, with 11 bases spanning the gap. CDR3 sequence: CASSLVVGSNTGELFF. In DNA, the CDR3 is TGTGCCAGCAGCTTAGTAGTGGGGAGCAACACCGGGGAGCTGTTTTTT.

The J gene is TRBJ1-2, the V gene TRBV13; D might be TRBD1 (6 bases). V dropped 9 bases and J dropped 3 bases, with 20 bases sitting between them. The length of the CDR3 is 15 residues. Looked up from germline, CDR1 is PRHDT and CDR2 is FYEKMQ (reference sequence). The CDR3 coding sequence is TGTGCCAGTTCCACTCTAAGAGGGGGGGACTATGGCTACACCTTC. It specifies CASSTLRGGDYGYTF.

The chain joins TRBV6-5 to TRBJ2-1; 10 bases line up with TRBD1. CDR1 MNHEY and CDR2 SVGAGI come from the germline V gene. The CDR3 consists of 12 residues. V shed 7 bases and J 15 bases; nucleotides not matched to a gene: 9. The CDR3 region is CASTWGRDRGFF. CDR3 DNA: TGTGCCAGCACATGGGGCCGGGACAGGGGGTTCTTC.

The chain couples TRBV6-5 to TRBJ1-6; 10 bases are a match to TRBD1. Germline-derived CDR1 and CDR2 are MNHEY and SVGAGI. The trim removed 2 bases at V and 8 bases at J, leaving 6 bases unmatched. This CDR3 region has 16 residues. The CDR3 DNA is TGTGCCAGCAGTTACGGCGGGACAGGGGCAGATTCACCCCTCCACTTT. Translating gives CASSYGGTGADSPLHF.